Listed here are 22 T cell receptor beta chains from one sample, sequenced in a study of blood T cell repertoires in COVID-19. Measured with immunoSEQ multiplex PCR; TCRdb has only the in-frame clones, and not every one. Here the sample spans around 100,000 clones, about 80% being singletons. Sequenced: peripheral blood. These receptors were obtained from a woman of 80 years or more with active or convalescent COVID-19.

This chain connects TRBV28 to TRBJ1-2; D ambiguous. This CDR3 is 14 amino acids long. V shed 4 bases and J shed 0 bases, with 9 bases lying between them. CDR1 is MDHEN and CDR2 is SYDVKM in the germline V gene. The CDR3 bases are TGTGCCAGCAGTTCCCTATTAACTAACTATGGCTACACCTTC. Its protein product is CASSSLLTNYGYTF.

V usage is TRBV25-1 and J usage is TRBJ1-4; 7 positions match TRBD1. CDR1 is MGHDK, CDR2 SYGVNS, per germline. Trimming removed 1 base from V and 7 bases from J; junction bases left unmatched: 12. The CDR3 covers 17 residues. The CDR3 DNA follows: TGTGCCAGCAGTGAATCCCGCCCCCAGGGGGGTAGTGAAAAACTGTTTTTT. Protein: CASSESRPQGGSEKLFF.

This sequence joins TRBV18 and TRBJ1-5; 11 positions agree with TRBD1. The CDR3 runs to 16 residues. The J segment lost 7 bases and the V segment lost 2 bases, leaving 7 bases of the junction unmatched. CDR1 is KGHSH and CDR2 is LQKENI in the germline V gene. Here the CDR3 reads CASSPGQGAPQQPQHF. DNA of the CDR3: TGTGCCAGCTCACCAGGACAGGGGGCGCCCCAACAGCCCCAGCATTTT. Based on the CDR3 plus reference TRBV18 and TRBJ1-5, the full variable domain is NAGVMQNPRHLVRRRGQEARLRCSPMKGHSHVYWYRQLPEEGLKFMVYLQKENIIDESGMPKERFSAEFPKEGPSILRIQQVVRGDSAAYFCASSPGQGAPQQPQHFGDGTRLSIL.

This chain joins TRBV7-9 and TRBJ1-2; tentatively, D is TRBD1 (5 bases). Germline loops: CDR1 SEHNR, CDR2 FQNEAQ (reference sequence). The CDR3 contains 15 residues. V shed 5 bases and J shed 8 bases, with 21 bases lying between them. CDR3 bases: TGTGCCAGCAGCCTAACAGCGTCAGGATGGGGCGGCTACACCTTC. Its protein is CASSLTASGWGGYTF.

The DNA for the CDR3 is TGTGCCAGCAGCCTCAAACTAGCGGGGAACACAGATACGCAGTATTTT. Translating gives CASSLKLAGNTDTQYF. The chain is built from TRBV11-2 and TRBJ2-3; TRBD2 matches 10 bases. In germline, CDR1 is SGHAT, CDR2 FQNNGV. This CDR3 comprises 16 residues. The junction had 7 bases not matched to a gene; V was cut back by 5 bases and J by 2 bases.

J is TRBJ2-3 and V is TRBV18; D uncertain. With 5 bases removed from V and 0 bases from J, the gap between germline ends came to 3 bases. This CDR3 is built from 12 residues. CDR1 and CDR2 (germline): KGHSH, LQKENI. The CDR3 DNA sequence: TGTGCCAGCTCAAGCAGCACAGATACGCAGTATTTT. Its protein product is CASSSSTDTQYF.

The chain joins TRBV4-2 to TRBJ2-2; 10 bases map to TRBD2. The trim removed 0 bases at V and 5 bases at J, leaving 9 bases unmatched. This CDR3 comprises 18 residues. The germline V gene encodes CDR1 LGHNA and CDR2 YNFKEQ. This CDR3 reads CASSQELAGRGWTGELFF. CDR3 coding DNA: TGTGCCAGCAGCCAAGAACTAGCGGGAAGAGGTTGGACCGGGGAGCTGTTTTTT.

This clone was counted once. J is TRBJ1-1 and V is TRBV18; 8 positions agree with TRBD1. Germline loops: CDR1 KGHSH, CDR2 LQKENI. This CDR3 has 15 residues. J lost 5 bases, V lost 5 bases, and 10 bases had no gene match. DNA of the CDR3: TGTGCCAGCTCATACACAACAGGGGGGTATACTGAAGCTTTCTTT. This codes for CASSYTTGGYTEAFF.

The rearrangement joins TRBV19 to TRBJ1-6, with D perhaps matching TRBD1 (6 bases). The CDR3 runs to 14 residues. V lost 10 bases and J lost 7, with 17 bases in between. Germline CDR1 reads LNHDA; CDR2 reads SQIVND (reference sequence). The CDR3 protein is CATEKGVGNSPLHF. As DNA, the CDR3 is TGTGCCACCGAAAAGGGGGTAGGAAATTCACCCCTCCACTTT.

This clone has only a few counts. In DNA form, the CDR3 reads TGTGCCAGCAGCTTAGCCACAGGGGGCCAAGAGACCCAGTACTTC. As protein: CASSLATGGQETQYF. The J gene is TRBJ2-5, the V gene TRBV7-6; 8 bases are shared with TRBD1. The CDR3 runs 15 residues. Per the germline V gene, CDR1 is SGHVS and CDR2 is FNYEAQ. Trimming removed 0 bases from V and 1 base from J; junction bases left unmatched: 1.

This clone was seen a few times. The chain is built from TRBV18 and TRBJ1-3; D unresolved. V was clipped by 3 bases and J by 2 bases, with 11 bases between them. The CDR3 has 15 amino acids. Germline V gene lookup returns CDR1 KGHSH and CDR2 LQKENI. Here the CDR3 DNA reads TGTGCCAGCTCACCGAGTTGGGGAGCTGGAAACACCATATATTTT. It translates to CASSPSWGAGNTIYF.

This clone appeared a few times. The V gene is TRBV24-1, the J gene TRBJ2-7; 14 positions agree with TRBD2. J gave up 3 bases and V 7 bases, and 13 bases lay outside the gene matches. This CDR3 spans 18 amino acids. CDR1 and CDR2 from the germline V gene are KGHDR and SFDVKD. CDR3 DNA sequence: TGTGCCACCAGGACGCGACTAGCGGGAGGGCATATTGTCTACGAGCAGTACTTC. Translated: CATRTRLAGGHIVYEQYF.

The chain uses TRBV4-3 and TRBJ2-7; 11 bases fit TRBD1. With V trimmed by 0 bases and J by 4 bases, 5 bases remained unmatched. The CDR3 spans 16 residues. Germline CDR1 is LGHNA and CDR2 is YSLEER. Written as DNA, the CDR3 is TGCGCCAGCAGCCAAGATGTGTGGGACAGGGGGTACGAGCAGTACTTC. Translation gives CASSQDVWDRGYEQYF.

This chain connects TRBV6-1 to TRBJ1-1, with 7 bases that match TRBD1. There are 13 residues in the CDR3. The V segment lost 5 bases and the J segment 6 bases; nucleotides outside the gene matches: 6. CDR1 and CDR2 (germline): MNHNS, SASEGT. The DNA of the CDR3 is TGTGCCAGCAGTTTGACAGGGTCCTCTGAAGCTTTCTTT. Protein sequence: CASSLTGSSEAFF.

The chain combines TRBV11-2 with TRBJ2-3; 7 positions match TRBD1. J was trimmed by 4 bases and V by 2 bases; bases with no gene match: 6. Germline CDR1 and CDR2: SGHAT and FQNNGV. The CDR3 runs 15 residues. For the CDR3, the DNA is TGTGCCAGCAGCTTATCGACAGGGCGGGCAGATACGCAGTATTTT. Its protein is CASSLSTGRADTQYF.

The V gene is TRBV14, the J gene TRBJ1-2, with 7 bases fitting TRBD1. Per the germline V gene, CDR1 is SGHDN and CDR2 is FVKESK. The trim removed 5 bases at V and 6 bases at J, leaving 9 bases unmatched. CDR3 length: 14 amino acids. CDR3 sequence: CASSARQGWDGYTF. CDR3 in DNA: TGTGCCAGCAGCGCCAGACAGGGATGGGATGGCTACACCTTC.

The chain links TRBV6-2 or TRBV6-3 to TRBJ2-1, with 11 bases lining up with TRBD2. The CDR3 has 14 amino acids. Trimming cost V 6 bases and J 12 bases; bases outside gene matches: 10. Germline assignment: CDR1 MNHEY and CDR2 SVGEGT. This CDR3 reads CASSLGLAARWQFF. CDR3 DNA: TGTGCCAGCAGCCTGGGACTAGCGGCTAGGTGGCAGTTCTTC.

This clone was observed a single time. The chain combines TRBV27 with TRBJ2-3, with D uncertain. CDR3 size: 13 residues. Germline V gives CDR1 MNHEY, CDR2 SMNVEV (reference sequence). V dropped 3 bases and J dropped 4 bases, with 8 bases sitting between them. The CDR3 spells CASSFRLADTQYF. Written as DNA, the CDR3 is TGTGCCAGCAGTTTCCGGCTAGCAGATACGCAGTATTTT.

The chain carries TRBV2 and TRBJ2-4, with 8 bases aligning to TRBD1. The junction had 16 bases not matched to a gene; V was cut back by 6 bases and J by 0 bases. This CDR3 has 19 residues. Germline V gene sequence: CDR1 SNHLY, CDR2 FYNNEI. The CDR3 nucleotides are TGTGCCAGCAGGGAGACAGGGGTACCTCTAATAGTAGCCAAAAACATTCAGTACTTC. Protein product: CASRETGVPLIVAKNIQYF.

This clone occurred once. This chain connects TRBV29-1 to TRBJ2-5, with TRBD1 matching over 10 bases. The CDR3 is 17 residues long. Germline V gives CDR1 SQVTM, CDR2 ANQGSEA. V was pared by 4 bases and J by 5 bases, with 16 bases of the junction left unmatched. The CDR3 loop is CSVGSRTGGFFDETQYF. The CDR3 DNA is TGCAGCGTTGGGTCCCGGACAGGGGGGTTCTTTGACGAGACCCAGTACTTC.

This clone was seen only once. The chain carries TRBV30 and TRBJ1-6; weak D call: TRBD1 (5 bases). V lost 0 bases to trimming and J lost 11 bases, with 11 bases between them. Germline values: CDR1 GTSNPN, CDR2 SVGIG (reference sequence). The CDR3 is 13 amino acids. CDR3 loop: CAWSVGPGPPLHF. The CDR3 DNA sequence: TGTGCCTGGAGTGTAGGGCCAGGGCCACCCCTCCACTTT.

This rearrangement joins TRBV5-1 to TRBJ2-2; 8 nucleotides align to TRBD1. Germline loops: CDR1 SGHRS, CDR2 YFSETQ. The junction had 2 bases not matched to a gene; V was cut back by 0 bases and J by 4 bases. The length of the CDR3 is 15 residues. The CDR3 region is CASSLEGTGTGELFF. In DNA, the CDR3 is TGCGCCAGCAGCTTGGAAGGGACAGGCACCGGGGAGCTGTTTTTT.